This is a list of T cell receptor beta chains from one sample in a study of cytomegalovirus exposure and HLA in healthy donors. Clones were sequenced by immunoSEQ multiplex PCR, and TCRdb holds only the in-frame ones, with some missing. The sample lists some 130,000 clones, over 60% seen once, with about 2.9% in the top ten. Material for sequencing was PBMCs. The receptors were sampled from a middle-aged man in good health and CMV-seronegative. The CDR3 runs from the conserved cysteine through the conserved F or W. The order of the fields is V gene, CDR3 protein.

TRBV5-1 | CASSLGAGVVYEQYF
TRBV2 | CVTPAEREQTQYF
TRBV7-8 | CASKQMVGGSYEQYF
TRBV25-1 | CASSATVDYEQYF
TRBV30 | CAWRAPAGAFF
TRBV28 | CASSSQGALGGANVLTF
TRBV6-5 | CASRNTGLGAGELFF
TRBV6-5 | CASSRARDTEAFF
TRBV30 | CAWSVGGFSYEQYF
TRBV9 | CASSVAGLAGDEQYF
TRBV30 | CAWSEGQGNQPQHF
TRBV19 | CASSPEIHNEQFF
TRBV6-1 | CASSGQQVPPYEQYF
TRBV2 | CASSQQLSTGELFF
TRBV18 | CASSPLRQGSRETQYF
TRBV5-5 | CASSLEDRGSIYGYTF
TRBV2 | CASSEPGQGYGYTF
TRBV5-1 | CASSPVRDSHNEQFF
TRBV11-2 | CASSESPGVSYEQYF
TRBV2 | CASSDSGLVYETQYF
TRBV5-1 | CATARTGDEQYF
TRBV7-3 | CASSSYGTGRDTQYF
TRBV28 | CAISNTGELFF
TRBV7-9 | CASSPGPTYEQYF
TRBV30 | CAWSKMRVSSYNSPLHF
TRBV19 | CASSSPGQQETQYF
TRBV4-3 | CASSPGGTEAFF
TRBV7-2 | CASSLVSGGAGTQYF
TRBV7-9 | CASSPQGWGNTEAFF